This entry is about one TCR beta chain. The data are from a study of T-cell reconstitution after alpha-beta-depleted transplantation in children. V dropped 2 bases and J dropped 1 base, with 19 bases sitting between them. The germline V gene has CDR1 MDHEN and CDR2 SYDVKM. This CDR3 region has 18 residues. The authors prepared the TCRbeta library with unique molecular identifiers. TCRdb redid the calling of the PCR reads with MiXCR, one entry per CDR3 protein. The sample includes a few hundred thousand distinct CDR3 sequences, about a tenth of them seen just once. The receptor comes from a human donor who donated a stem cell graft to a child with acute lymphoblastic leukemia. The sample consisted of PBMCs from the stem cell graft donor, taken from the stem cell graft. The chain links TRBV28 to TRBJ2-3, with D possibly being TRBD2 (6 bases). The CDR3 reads CASSLDPRGGTGTDTQYF. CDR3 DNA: TGTGCCAGCAGTTTAGACCCTCGCGGAGGGACGGGCACAGATACGCAGTATTTT.